The 18 T cell receptor beta chains below come from one sample, sequenced in a study of CD8+ T cells in alopecia areata. Treatment in this sample: oral pan-JAK inhibitor, 5-10 mg twice daily. Following extraction, RNA underwent reverse transcription to cDNA, which served as the sequencing template. The method was immunoSEQ multiplex PCR; TCRdb's version includes in-frame clones alone and lacks a portion of them. The sample has about 140,000 clones; roughly 86% are singletons. Specimen: CD8+ T cells sorted from blood, collected at week 4, from a patient treated with tofacitinib. The receptors shown here come from a human donor with alopecia areata.

This clone has only one observation. The rearrangement uses TRBV29-1 and TRBJ2-3, with unresolved D. Trimming removed 5 bases at V and 2 bases at J, with 8 bases between. This CDR3 is built from 12 residues. Germline-derived CDR1 and CDR2 are SQVTM and ANQGSEA. CDR3: CSVIWDTDTQYF. In DNA form, the CDR3 reads TGCAGCGTTATCTGGGACACAGATACGCAGTATTTT.

The V and J genes are TRBV25-1 and TRBJ2-6, with D maybe TRBD2 (5 bases). The ends were cut back, 1 base at V and 3 bases at J, with 16 bases in the middle. This CDR3 is 18 amino acids long. Germline values: CDR1 MGHDK, CDR2 SYGVNS. CDR3 in amino acids: CASSESSVGDGGANVLTF. DNA for the CDR3: TGTGCCAGCAGTGAATCGAGCGTCGGGGATGGTGGGGCCAACGTCCTGACTTTC. The full variable domain, completed using reference TRBV25-1 and TRBJ2-6, is EADIYQTPRYLVIGTGKKITLECSQTMGHDKMYWYQQDPGMELHLIHYSYGVNSTEKGDLSSESTVSRIRTEHFPLTLESARPSHTSQYLCASSESSVGDGGANVLTFGAGSRLTVL.

This sequence joins TRBV9 and TRBJ1-2, with 12 nucleotides matching TRBD1. The CDR3 loop spans 16 amino acids. Germline assignment: CDR1 SGDLS and CDR2 YYNGEE. The V segment lost 3 bases and the J segment 3 bases; nucleotides outside the gene matches: 6. The DNA for the CDR3 is TGTGCCAGCAGCGGACTCGGGACAGGGGGCCACTATGGCTACACCTTC. Encoded protein: CASSGLGTGGHYGYTF.

CDR3 bases: TGTGCCAGCCGGCGGACTAGCGGCGATGAGCAGTTCTTC. Residues: CASRRTSGDEQFF. The J gene is TRBJ2-1, the V gene TRBV7-9; 10 bases are shared with TRBD2. CDR3 length: 13 residues. Germline assignment: CDR1 SEHNR and CDR2 FQNEAQ (reference sequence). V lost 8 bases, J lost 8 bases, and 6 bases stayed unmatched.

This chain uses TRBV5-1 with TRBJ2-2; 10 bases line up with TRBD1. In germline, CDR1 is SGHRS, CDR2 YFSETQ. This CDR3 contains 17 residues. After removal of 1 base from V and 7 bases from J, the junction contained 10 bases not matched to a gene. The CDR3 coding sequence is TGCGCCAGCAGCTTGCTTCGACAGGGGGCCCCCCGCGGGGAGCTGTTTTTT. As protein: CASSLLRQGAPRGELFF.

This sequence joins TRBV4-1 and TRBJ2-7, with TRBD1 identical over 7 bases. In germline, CDR1 is MGHRA, CDR2 YSYEKL. This CDR3 is 14 amino acids long. The junction had 4 bases not matched to a gene; V was cut back by 0 bases and J by 5 bases. The CDR3 DNA reads as TGCGCCAGCAGCCAAGAGGACAGGTTACACGAGCAGTACTTC. It encodes CASSQEDRLHEQYF.

This clone was seen only once. The chain uses TRBV4-1 and TRBJ2-1, with TRBD2 matching 11 bases. The CDR3 is made up of 16 amino acids. Germline lookup yields CDR1 MGHRA and CDR2 YSYEKL. After removal of 1 base from V and 8 bases from J, the junction contained 7 bases not matched to a gene. As DNA, the CDR3 is TGCGCCAGCAGCCAAGTTACTAGCGGGGGAGGATATGAGCAGTTCTTC. This gives the protein CASSQVTSGGGYEQFF.

The rearrangement joins TRBV12-5 to TRBJ2-2; D is ambiguous. Germline V gene data show CDR1 as LGHNT and CDR2 as FRNRAP. V gave up 3 bases and J gave up 3 bases, with 14 bases separating them. This CDR3 contains 16 residues. This chain's CDR3 is CASGFRASTDTGELFF. The CDR3 nucleotides are TGTGCTAGTGGTTTTCGGGCGAGCACGGACACCGGGGAGCTGTTTTTT.

The chain carries TRBV7-9 and TRBJ2-7; TRBD1 aligns across 9 bases. The CDR3 totals 15 residues. V lost 5 bases and J lost 3; bases outside the gene matches: 8. Germline V gene data show CDR1 as SEHNR and CDR2 as FQNEAQ (reference sequence). The CDR3 bases are TGTGCCAGCAGCGTTGTGACAGGGGGGAACTACGAGCAGTACTTC. The encoded protein is CASSVVTGGNYEQYF.

J is TRBJ2-7 and V is TRBV4-2; a possible D gene is TRBD2 (6 bases). The CDR3 has 16 amino acids. CDR1 is LGHNA and CDR2 is YNFKEQ in the germline V gene. V was cut by 2 bases and J by 0 bases, with 14 bases left in between. The CDR3 region is CASSQPEGRSSYEQYF. CDR3 in DNA: TGTGCCAGCAGCCAACCGGAGGGAAGGAGCTCCTACGAGCAGTACTTC.

For the CDR3, the DNA is TGTGCCAGCAGTTTGCACAGCGGGAGGGCAGGGAATGAGCAGTTCTTC. Translation gives CASSLHSGRAGNEQFF. V gene TRBV27 combines with J gene TRBJ2-1; 10 nucleotides agree with TRBD2. V shed 3 bases and J 7 bases; nucleotides not matched to a gene: 9. CDR3 length equals 16 residues. Germline V CDR1 and CDR2: MNHEY, SMNVEV (reference sequence).

The chain is built from TRBV5-1 and TRBJ2-6; 7 nucleotides align to TRBD1. The germline gives CDR1 SGHRS, CDR2 YFSETQ. V was clipped by 0 bases and J by 4 bases; unmatched bases: 7. The CDR3 sequence is 17 residues long. This CDR3 reads CASSLEVTGVGANVLTF. The CDR3 DNA reads as TGCGCCAGCAGCTTGGAGGTAACAGGGGTAGGGGCCAACGTCCTGACTTTC.

The chain carries TRBV27 and TRBJ2-7; D could derive from TRBD1 or TRBD2 (5 bases each). V gave up 3 bases and J gave up 6 bases, with 9 bases separating them. The CDR3 spans 12 residues. From germline, CDR1 is MNHEY and CDR2 SMNVEV (reference sequence). The CDR3 loop is CASSLPGLEQYF. The CDR3 nucleotides are TGTGCCAGCAGTTTGCCGGGGCTCGAGCAGTACTTC.

The chain is built from TRBV29-1 and TRBJ2-2; D unresolved. The ends were cut back, 7 bases at V and 4 bases at J, with 13 bases in the middle. CDR3 size: 13 residues. Looked up from germline, CDR1 is SQVTM and CDR2 is ANQGSEA. Here the CDR3 DNA reads TGCAGCGCCCAGTTCGTGGGCACCGGGGAGCTGTTTTTT. Translation: CSAQFVGTGELFF.

This clone appeared once. V and J are TRBV7-2 and TRBJ2-3, with a possible D match to TRBD2 (5 bases). CDR3 length: 13 amino acids. CDR1 and CDR2 from the germline V gene are SGHTA and FQGNSA. The V and J ends lost 5 bases and 6 bases respectively, with 12 bases between them. This chain's CDR3 is CASSVVPGDTQYF. The DNA for the CDR3 is TGTGCCAGCAGCGTAGTCCCGGGGGATACGCAGTATTTT.

The genes are TRBV11-2 and TRBJ2-3, with 9 positions matching TRBD2. The CDR3 is made up of 15 amino acids. V trimming: 4 bases; J trimming: 4 bases; junction bases outside the gene matches: 6. Per germline, CDR1 SGHAT and CDR2 FQNNGV. The CDR3 region is CASSYRGRAPDTQYF. The CDR3, as DNA: TGTGCCAGCAGCTACCGCGGGAGGGCCCCAGATACGCAGTATTTT.

The V and J genes are TRBV4-1 and TRBJ1-1; D is perhaps TRBD1 (6 bases). CDR1 and CDR2 (germline): MGHRA, YSYEKL. V was shortened by 3 bases and J by 10 bases, with 12 bases between the two germline ends. This CDR3 contains 12 residues. The chain's CDR3 is CASSQGARGAFF. Here the CDR3 DNA reads TGCGCCAGCAGCCAGGGAGCCAGGGGAGCTTTCTTT.

This sequence joins TRBV11-2 and TRBJ2-5, with D hard to call. Germline CDR1 is SGHAT and CDR2 is FQNNGV. The CDR3 has 14 amino acids. V lost 0 bases to trimming and J lost 2 bases, with 7 bases between them. The CDR3 DNA reads TGTGCCAGCAGCTTAGACTTGGGACAAGAGACCCAGTACTTC. Encoded protein: CASSLDLGQETQYF.